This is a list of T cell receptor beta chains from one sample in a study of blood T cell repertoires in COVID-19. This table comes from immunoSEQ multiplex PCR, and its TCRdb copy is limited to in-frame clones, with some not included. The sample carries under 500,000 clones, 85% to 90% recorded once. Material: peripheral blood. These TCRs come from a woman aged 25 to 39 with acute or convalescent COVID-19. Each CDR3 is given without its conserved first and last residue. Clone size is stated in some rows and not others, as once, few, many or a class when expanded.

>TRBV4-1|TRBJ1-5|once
ASSQFSRGNQPQH
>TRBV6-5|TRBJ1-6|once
ASSRNRDYNSPLH
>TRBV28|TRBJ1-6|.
ASSGQGINSPLH
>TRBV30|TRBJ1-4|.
AWSARQGPYEKLF
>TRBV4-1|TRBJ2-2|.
ASSPLAGETGELF
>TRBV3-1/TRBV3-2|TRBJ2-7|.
ASSQAGGPYEQY
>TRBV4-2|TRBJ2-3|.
ASSQDMASGTSTDTQY
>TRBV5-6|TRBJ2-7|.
ASLRRQGPDEQY
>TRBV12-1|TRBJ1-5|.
ASSFPARGNPRVGSNQPQH
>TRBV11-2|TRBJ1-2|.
ASSVAYNYGYT
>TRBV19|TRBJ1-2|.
ASSSGTPYGYT
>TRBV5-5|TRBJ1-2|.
ASSDIEAGNYGYT
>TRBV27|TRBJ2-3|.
ASSLFSVRDRGTDTQY
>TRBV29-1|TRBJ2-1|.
SVQTPGLAGYEQF
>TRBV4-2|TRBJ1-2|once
ASSQALIFGSNYGYT
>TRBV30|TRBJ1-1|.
AWGQRYTEAF
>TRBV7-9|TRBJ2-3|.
ASSLLSDYTDTQY
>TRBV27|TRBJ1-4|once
ASSLDSYNEKLF
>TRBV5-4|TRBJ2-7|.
ASSASGGEYEQY
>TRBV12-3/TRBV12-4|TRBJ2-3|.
ASTMTSTTQY
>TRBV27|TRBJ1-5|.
ASKVGSGWSNQPQH
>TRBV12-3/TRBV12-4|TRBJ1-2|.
ASSLRQGYGYT
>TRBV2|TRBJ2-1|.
ASSEARGGEQF
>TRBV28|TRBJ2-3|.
ASSPPRTGLFSDTQY
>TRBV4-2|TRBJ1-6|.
ASSQLSGQGGSRRPLH
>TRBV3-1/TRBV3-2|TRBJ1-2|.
ASSQGTGDGYT
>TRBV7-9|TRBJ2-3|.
ASSAQAGSTDTQY
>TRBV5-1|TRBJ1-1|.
ASSFTEGLTEAF
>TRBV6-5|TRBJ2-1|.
ASSPGVEQF
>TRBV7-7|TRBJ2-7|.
ASSAGTGGEQY
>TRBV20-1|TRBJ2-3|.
SASSPDTQY